The 32 T cell receptor beta chains below all came from one sample that was sequenced in a study of blood T cell repertoires in COVID-19. Produced via immunoSEQ multiplex PCR; TCRdb's table is partial and in-frame only. Of some 670,000 clones listed, 70% to 90% are singletons. The sequencing sample was made of peripheral blood. The receptors shown here come from a woman aged 18-29 years with acute or convalescent COVID-19.

The rearrangement uses TRBV13 and TRBJ2-5; 7 nucleotides agree with TRBD2. The germline gives CDR1 PRHDT, CDR2 FYEKMQ (reference sequence). V gave up 5 bases and J gave up 1 base; unmatched junction bases: 10. The CDR3 runs 16 residues. The CDR3 DNA reads as TGTGCCAGCAGCGGCGCGGGGGAGCCCTTCCAAGAGACCCAGTACTTC. This codes for CASSGAGEPFQETQYF.

The chain combines TRBV27 with TRBJ2-7, with D possibly being TRBD2 (5 bases). This CDR3 is built from 13 residues. The ends were cut back, 1 base at V and 7 bases at J, with 11 bases in the middle. CDR1 is MNHEY, CDR2 SMNVEV, per germline (reference sequence). The CDR3 here is CASSLWIGDEQYF. Here the CDR3 DNA reads TGTGCCAGCAGTTTATGGATCGGGGATGAGCAGTACTTC.

The chain recombines TRBV24-1 with TRBJ1-6; no clear D. This CDR3 comprises 13 residues. V was shortened by 6 bases and J by 8 bases, with 10 bases between the two germline ends. CDR1 and CDR2 (germline): KGHDR, SFDVKD. This CDR3 reads CATSNGPYSPLHF. The CDR3 DNA reads TGTGCCACCAGTAATGGGCCCTATTCACCCCTCCACTTT.

The V and J genes are TRBV7-8 and TRBJ1-1; 7 bases align to TRBD1. The CDR3 is 16 residues long. V trimming: 5 bases; J trimming: 2 bases; junction bases outside the gene matches: 11. Germline CDR1 reads SGHVS; CDR2 reads FQNEAQ. This CDR3 reads CASSGNRGSGNTEAFF. The DNA for the CDR3 is TGTGCCAGCAGCGGTAACAGGGGCTCAGGAAACACTGAAGCTTTCTTT.

The chain links TRBV24-1 to TRBJ1-5; D is unresolved. This CDR3 has 12 amino acids. Between the trimmed V and J ends, which lost 4 bases and 9 bases, there was a span of 9 bases. Germline lookup yields CDR1 KGHDR and CDR2 SFDVKD. The CDR3 reads CATSDPVGPQHF. The CDR3 coding sequence is TGTGCCACCAGTGACCCAGTTGGGCCCCAGCATTTT.

The chain has TRBV10-3 and TRBJ1-3; 7 bases are shared with TRBD1. The CDR3 extends over 14 amino acids. Germline CDR1 and CDR2: ENHRY and SYGVKD. Germline trimming cut 3 bases from V and 4 bases from J; bases unmatched to any gene: 3. The CDR3 protein is CAISDLTGGNTIYF. The CDR3 DNA is TGTGCCATCAGTGACCTGACAGGGGGAAACACCATATATTTT.

Regarding this clone: The same CDR3 can be traced to other DNA sequences in this sample. This CDR3 reads CASSLDRGPGNTIYF. The CDR3 DNA follows: TGTGCCAGCAGCTTGGACAGGGGCCCTGGAAACACCATATATTTT. The chain recombines TRBV7-2 with TRBJ1-3, with TRBD1 matching 9 bases. The V gene end was trimmed by 3 bases and the J gene end by 2 bases; junction bases not matched to a gene: 2. CDR3 size: 15 residues. Germline assignment: CDR1 SGHTA and CDR2 FQGNSA. Supplemented by reference TRBV7-2 and TRBJ1-3, the full variable domain reads GAGVSQSPSNKVTEKGKDVELRCDPISGHTALYWYRQSLGQGLEFLIYFQGNSAPDKSGLPSDRFSAERTGGSVSTLTIQRTQQEDSAVYLCASSLDRGPGNTIYFGEGSWLTVV.

The V gene is TRBV27, the J gene TRBJ1-6, with 8 bases identical to TRBD1. The CDR3 is made up of 15 amino acids. CDR1 and CDR2 (germline): MNHEY, SMNVEV (reference sequence). With V trimmed by 5 bases and J by 6 bases, 6 bases remained unmatched. As DNA, the CDR3 is TGTGCCAGCAGTGCTCGGGACAGGCCTAATTCACCCCTCCACTTT. Residues: CASSARDRPNSPLHF.

The gene calls are TRBV19 and TRBJ1-1; tentatively, D is TRBD1 (6 bases). Germline loops: CDR1 LNHDA, CDR2 SQIVND (reference sequence). The CDR3 runs to 13 residues. Trimming left V 2 bases short and J 11 bases short, with 15 bases between. For the CDR3, the DNA is TGTGCCAGTAGTATAAAAGGGGGTCCAGGGGCTTTCTTT. Translating gives CASSIKGGPGAFF.

V and J are TRBV5-1 and TRBJ1-1, with D tentatively TRBD1 (5 bases). This CDR3 has 14 amino acids. V dropped 4 bases and J dropped 3 bases, with 13 bases sitting between them. Germline V gene lookup returns CDR1 SGHRS and CDR2 YFSETQ. CDR3 amino acids: CASSRAGSYTEAFF. CDR3 sequence (DNA): TGCGCCAGCAGCCGGGCAGGGTCTTACACTGAAGCTTTCTTT.

The V call is TRBV6-5, the J call TRBJ2-7, with TRBD2 as a possible D gene (5 bases). Between the trimmed V and J ends, which lost 0 bases and 5 bases, there was a span of 8 bases. Germline V gene lookup returns CDR1 MNHEY and CDR2 SVGAGI. The CDR3 is 13 amino acids. CDR3 protein: CASSYSRGNEQYF. CDR3 sequence (DNA): TGTGCCAGCAGTTACTCGAGAGGGAACGAGCAGTACTTC.

This chain links TRBV5-1 with TRBJ2-7; perhaps TRBD1 as D (5 bases). The CDR3 has 12 amino acids. Germline V gene sequence: CDR1 SGHRS, CDR2 YFSETQ. V lost 5 bases to trimming and J lost 4 bases, with 10 bases between them. The CDR3 is CASREQGYEQYF. For the CDR3, the DNA is TGCGCCAGCAGGGAGCAGGGTTACGAGCAGTACTTC.

The chain has TRBV7-2 and TRBJ1-1; D remains unclear. Trimming removed 2 bases from V and 2 bases from J, with 6 bases in between. Germline values: CDR1 SGHTA, CDR2 FQGNSA. CDR3 length equals 13 residues. The CDR3 sequence: CASSLRLNTEAFF. CDR3 bases: TGTGCCAGCAGCTTACGCCTAAACACTGAAGCTTTCTTT. The variable domain in full, with the rest retrieved from reference TRBV7-2 and TRBJ1-1, is GAGVSQSPSNKVTEKGKDVELRCDPISGHTALYWYRQSLGQGLEFLIYFQGNSAPDKSGLPSDRFSAERTGGSVSTLTIQRTQQEDSAVYLCASSLRLNTEAFFGQGTRLTVV.

This chain links TRBV5-4 with TRBJ1-2, with D hard to call. Trimming left V 4 bases short and J 0 bases short, with 19 bases between. Germline loops: CDR1 SGHNT, CDR2 YYREEE (reference sequence). The CDR3 contains 17 residues. This CDR3 is CASSPGTVGGPNYGYTF. The CDR3 nucleotides read TGTGCCAGCAGCCCGGGAACCGTAGGTGGGCCTAACTATGGCTACACCTTC.

The V and J genes are TRBV6-5 and TRBJ1-6; D possibly corresponds to TRBD1 (6 bases). V lost 7 bases to trimming and J lost 7 bases, with 17 bases between them. Germline CDR1 is MNHEY and CDR2 is SVGAGI. The CDR3 length is 15 residues. The DNA of the CDR3 is TGTGCCAGCAAGTTAGGGGCAGGGGAGAATTCACCCCTCCACTTT. Its translation: CASKLGAGENSPLHF.

Concerning this clone: The sample holds other DNA sequences that translate to the same CDR3. V and J are TRBV3-1 (or the pseudogene TRBV3-2) and TRBJ2-1, with 11 bases matching TRBD2. Per germline, CDR1 LGHDT and CDR2 YNNKEL (reference sequence). V lost 5 bases and J lost 4; bases outside the gene matches: 4. The CDR3 length is 15 residues. CDR3 DNA: TGTGCCAGCAGCGCACTAGCGGGGGCATACAATGAGCAGTTCTTC. Translating it yields CASSALAGAYNEQFF.

This sequence joins TRBV3-1 (or the pseudogene TRBV3-2) and TRBJ1-5; D might be TRBD1 (5 bases). The CDR3 is 15 residues long. The germline V and J ends were trimmed by 4 bases and 3 bases, with 13 bases remaining between them. Germline V gives CDR1 LGHDT, CDR2 YNNKEL (reference sequence). This CDR3 is CASSRAGYPNQPQHF. For the CDR3, the DNA is TGTGCCAGCAGCCGCGCAGGGTACCCCAATCAGCCCCAGCATTTT.

The chain carries TRBV4-1 and TRBJ1-3; TRBD1 matches at 7 bases. The CDR3 has 16 amino acids. From germline, CDR1 is MGHRA and CDR2 YSYEKL. Trimming took 3 bases from V and 1 from J; bases not matched to a gene: 6. The CDR3 here is CASSHLDRASGNTIYF. In nucleotides, the CDR3 is TGCGCCAGCAGCCACCTAGACAGGGCGTCTGGAAACACCATATATTTT.

This clone was seen a single time. V and J are TRBV7-9 and TRBJ1-5; possible D gene TRBD1, 5 bases. Germline V gene sequence: CDR1 SEHNR, CDR2 FQNEAQ (reference sequence). The CDR3 has 17 residues. Between the trimmed V and J ends, which lost 0 bases and 7 bases, there was a span of 19 bases. The CDR3 DNA reads as TGTGCCAGCAGCTTAGCGTGGGGGGAGGGTTCGGGCCAGCCCCAGCATTTT. It yields the protein CASSLAWGEGSGQPQHF.

The chain employs TRBV24-1 and TRBJ2-2; no clear D. Germline assignment: CDR1 KGHDR and CDR2 SFDVKD. Trimming removed 8 bases from V and 5 bases from J, with 8 bases in between. The CDR3 is made up of 12 amino acids. This CDR3 reads CATNTVTGELFF. In nucleotides, the CDR3 is TGTGCCACCAATACTGTAACCGGGGAGCTGTTTTTT.

The genes are TRBV18 and TRBJ2-6; TRBD1 might be the D (6 bases). This CDR3 is built from 16 residues. Trimming removed 0 bases at V and 4 bases at J, with 10 bases between. CDR1 and CDR2 (germline): KGHSH, LQKENI. CDR3 sequence (DNA): TGTGCCAGCTCACCACCCACAGGGTTCGGGGCCAACGTCCTGACTTTC. Amino acids: CASSPPTGFGANVLTF. Full variable domain (missing parts from reference TRBV18 and TRBJ2-6): NAGVMQNPRHLVRRRGQEARLRCSPMKGHSHVYWYRQLPEEGLKFMVYLQKENIIDESGMPKERFSAEFPKEGPSILRIQQVVRGDSAAYFCASSPPTGFGANVLTFGAGSRLTVL.

V is TRBV10-3 and J is TRBJ1-1, with a weak D call TRBD1 (5 bases). This CDR3 comprises 13 residues. The germline CDR1 and CDR2 sequences are ENHRY and SYGVKD. With 10 bases removed from V and 0 bases from J, the gap between germline ends came to 12 bases. CDR3 nucleotides: TGTGCCACCGCCGGACATTTGAACACTGAAGCTTTCTTT. Its protein product is CATAGHLNTEAFF.

This sequence joins TRBV5-1 and TRBJ1-4, with 8 positions matching TRBD1. The CDR3 extends over 13 amino acids. V gave up 4 bases and J gave up 8 bases; unmatched junction bases: 4. The germline gives CDR1 SGHRS, CDR2 YFSETQ. The CDR3 DNA reads TGCGCCAGCAGCCCGGGACAGGAAGAAAAACTGTTTTTT. It codes for CASSPGQEEKLFF.

The gene calls are TRBV6-5 and TRBJ2-2; D may be TRBD2 (5 bases). CDR1 is MNHEY, CDR2 SVGAGI, per germline. The germline V and J ends were trimmed by 7 bases and 5 bases, with 11 bases remaining between them. The CDR3 is made up of 13 amino acids. CDR3 residues: CASTRGDTGELFF. DNA for the CDR3: TGTGCCAGCACACGGGGAGATACCGGGGAGCTGTTTTTT.

The rearrangement uses TRBV9 and TRBJ1-1; D ambiguous. Germline-derived CDR1 and CDR2 are SGDLS and YYNGEE. Trimming left V 0 bases short and J 0 bases short, with 9 bases between. CDR3 size: 15 residues. CDR3 DNA: TGTGCCAGCAGCGTAGTGGGCGAAATGAACACTGAAGCTTTCTTT. It specifies CASSVVGEMNTEAFF.

The gene calls are TRBV29-1 and TRBJ2-3; 10 bases fit TRBD2. Germline-derived CDR1 and CDR2 are SQVTM and ANQGSEA. There are 15 residues in the CDR3. The CDR3 region is CSTWGASGGPDTQYF. The CDR3 DNA reads as TGCAGTACCTGGGGGGCTAGCGGGGGACCGGATACGCAGTATTTT.

The V gene is TRBV4-3, the J gene TRBJ1-2; no firm D call. Trimming cost V 1 base and J 8 bases, with 23 bases left between them. CDR1 is LGHNA and CDR2 is YSLEER in the germline V gene. The CDR3 covers 17 residues. As DNA, the CDR3 is TGCGCCAGCAGCCAAGTTCCCGCCGGGAGCCTGGAGGAGGGCTACACCTTC. It yields the protein CASSQVPAGSLEEGYTF.

The CDR3 sequence: CASSFGGQFQETQYF. In nucleotides, the CDR3 is TGTGCCAGCAGCTTTGGGGGACAGTTCCAAGAGACCCAGTACTTC. The V and J genes are TRBV7-8 and TRBJ2-5; TRBD1 matches at 7 bases. CDR1 is SGHVS and CDR2 is FQNEAQ in the germline V gene. The CDR3 sequence is 15 residues long. The J segment lost 1 base and the V segment lost 3 bases, leaving 5 bases of the junction unmatched. The full variable domain, in which reference TRBV7-8 and TRBJ2-5 provide the parts outside the CDR3, is GAGVSQSPRYKVAKRGQDVALRCDPISGHVSLFWYQQALGQGPEFLTYFQNEAQLDKSGLPSDRFFAERPEGSVSTLKIQRTQQEDSAVYLCASSFGGQFQETQYFGPGTRLLVL.

This clone has only a few counts. The chain employs TRBV7-7 and TRBJ1-1; D may be TRBD1 (6 bases). The CDR3 sequence is 18 residues long. The germline V gene encodes CDR1 SSHAT and CDR2 FNYEAQ (reference sequence). The V and J ends lost 5 bases and 0 bases respectively, with 22 bases between them. CDR3 nucleotide sequence: TGTGCCAGCAGCATACCCCGGGACACCGAGGGGATGAACACTGAAGCTTTCTTT. Its translation is CASSIPRDTEGMNTEAFF.

This chain joins TRBV5-1 and TRBJ2-7; possible D gene TRBD1, 6 bases. Germline values: CDR1 SGHRS, CDR2 YFSETQ. The CDR3 spans 15 residues. With 2 bases removed from V and 5 bases from J, the gap between germline ends came to 17 bases. CDR3 protein: CASSFLGAVRNEQYF. The DNA of the CDR3 is TGCGCCAGCAGCTTTTTGGGGGCGGTGAGAAACGAGCAGTACTTC.

The chain has TRBV5-6 and TRBJ2-2; tentative D call: TRBD2 (6 bases). Trimming took off 1 base at V and 6 bases at J, with 16 bases between the two ends. This CDR3 is built from 16 residues. Germline CDR1 SGHDT, CDR2 YYEEEE. CDR3 DNA: TGTGCCAGCAGCTTGTATAGCGGTCCTGACCCCGGGGAGCTGTTTTTT. This sequence encodes CASSLYSGPDPGELFF. Full variable domain (remainder filled in from reference TRBV5-6 and TRBJ2-2): DAGVTQSPTHLIKTRGQQVTLRCSPKSGHDTVSWYQQALGQGPQFIFQYYEEEERQRGNFPDRFSGHQFPNYSSELNVNALLLGDSALYLCASSLYSGPDPGELFFGEGSRLTVL.

J is TRBJ2-3 and V is TRBV7-3; possibly TRBD2 for D (6 bases). V was shortened by 3 bases and J by 4 bases, with 14 bases between the two germline ends. CDR3 length: 15 residues. CDR1 and CDR2 from the germline V gene are SGHTA and FQGTGA. CDR3 protein: CASSLGRGGPDTQYF. As DNA, the CDR3 is TGTGCCAGCAGCTTGGGACGGGGAGGTCCAGATACGCAGTATTTT.